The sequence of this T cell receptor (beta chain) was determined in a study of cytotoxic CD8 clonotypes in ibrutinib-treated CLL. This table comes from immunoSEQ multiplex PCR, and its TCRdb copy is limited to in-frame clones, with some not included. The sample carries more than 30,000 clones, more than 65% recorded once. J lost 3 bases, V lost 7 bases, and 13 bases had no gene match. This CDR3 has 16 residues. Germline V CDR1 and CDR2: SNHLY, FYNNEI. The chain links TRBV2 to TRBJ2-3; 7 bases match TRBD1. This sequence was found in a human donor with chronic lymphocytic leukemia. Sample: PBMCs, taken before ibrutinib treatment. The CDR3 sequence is CASTRDSSLGTDTQYF. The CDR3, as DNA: TGTGCCAGCACCAGGGACAGTTCATTGGGGACAGATACGCAGTATTTT.